Here is one T cell receptor (beta chain) with its context. The antigen is unknown. These data come from a study of T cell responses to AZD1222 COVID-19 vaccine. Whole-study findings and limits: Unmutated variant regions are reportedly the target of nearly half of TCRs that are spike-specific. Every sample of the repertoires postdated the peak T cell response.

Germline CDR1 MGHDK, CDR2 SYGVNS. The CDR3 totals 15 residues. V was cut by 5 bases and J by 8 bases, with 19 bases left in between. Assay: immunoSEQ multiplex PCR; the TCRdb copy retains only in-frame clones and omits some. In the table there are 95,000 to 150,000 clones, less than 95% of which are singletons. The sequence came from an adult in good health. This chain connects TRBV25-1 to TRBJ2-1; TRBD1 might be the D (6 bases). The source was peripheral blood, collected on day 0 of MenACWY control vaccination. The CDR3 protein is CASSLGQGRVDEQFF. The CDR3 bases are TGTGCCAGCAGTCTCGGGCAGGGGCGCGTCGATGAGCAGTTCTTC.